The rows below give T cell receptor beta chains drawn from one sample of a study of technical replicates of blood from several donors. The table came from immunoSEQ multiplex PCR; TCRdb's copy has only in-frame clones and leaves some out. Of 55,000 to 75,000 clones listed, about 95% were seen once; the top ten hold under 3%. Sequencing was carried out using PBMCs. Receptors were obtained from a human donor in good health. Some clones in this sample may be carry-over from other donors' samples. CDR3s include the opening cysteine and the closing phenylalanine or tryptophan. D genes are given only for firm matches. Size tells how often a clone was seen (once, few, many) or the class of an expanded clone, and some rows leave it out.

cdr3_aa,cdr3_nt,j_call,v_call,clone_size,d_call
CASSRQVEGNEQFF,TGTGCCAGCAGCCGACAAGTAGAGGGCAATGAGCAGTTCTTC,TRBJ2-1,TRBV11-1,NA,NA
CASGEETQYF,TGTGCCAGCGGAGAGGAGACCCAGTACTTC,TRBJ2-5,TRBV7-2,NA,NA
CATSSGAYEQYF,TGTGCCACAAGTAGCGGGGCCTACGAGCAGTACTTC,TRBJ2-7,TRBV7-2,NA,TRBD2
CASSLQDFSYEQYF,TGTGCCAGCAGCTTACAGGATTTCTCCTACGAGCAGTACTTC,TRBJ2-7,TRBV7-9,NA,NA
CAWESTDTQYF,TGTGCCTGGGAGAGCACAGATACGCAGTATTTT,TRBJ2-3,TRBV30,NA,NA
CASFSGTNTGELFF,TGTGCCTCCTTCAGCGGGACGAACACCGGGGAGCTGTTTTTT,TRBJ2-2,TRBV6-1,NA,TRBD2
CASSLTSGIVYEQYF,TGTGCCAGCAGCCTGACTAGCGGGATAGTCTACGAGCAGTACTTC,TRBJ2-7,TRBV6-1,NA,TRBD2
CASSRAGGFEKLFF,TGCGCCAGCAGCCGTGCAGGGGGATTTGAAAAACTGTTTTTT,TRBJ1-4,TRBV5-1,NA,TRBD1
CASSQALTGKGEQYF,TGTGCCAGCAGCCAGGCCTTGACAGGGAAGGGCGAGCAGTACTTC,TRBJ2-7,TRBV11-1,NA,TRBD1
CASRFGGANVLTF,TGTGCCAGCAGGTTCGGGGGGGCCAACGTCCTGACTTTC,TRBJ2-6,TRBV7-8,NA,NA
CASSQEGTGGLGQFF,TGCGCCAGCAGCCAAGAGGGGACAGGGGGTTTGGGGCAGTTCTTC,TRBJ2-1,TRBV4-1,NA,TRBD1
CASSFDSGRAHEQFF,TGTGCCAGCAGCTTCGATAGCGGGAGGGCCCATGAGCAGTTCTTC,TRBJ2-1,TRBV7-3,NA,TRBD2
CASSQGTSGRNTDTQYF,TGCGCCAGCAGCCAAGGGACTAGCGGGAGGAACACAGATACGCAGTATTTT,TRBJ2-3,TRBV4-3,NA,TRBD2
CASSLSMTSLGTDTQYF,TGTGCCAGCAGCTTGAGTATGACTAGCCTGGGGACAGATACGCAGTATTTT,TRBJ2-3,TRBV5-4,NA,TRBD2
CASSSPNEQFF,TGTGCCAGCAGTTCCCCTAATGAGCAGTTCTTC,TRBJ2-1,TRBV7-6,NA,NA
CASGQGESYNSPLHF,TGTGCCAGCGGACAGGGGGAATCCTATAATTCACCCCTCCACTTT,TRBJ1-6,TRBV7-9,once,TRBD1
CASSLAPGLASYEQYF,TGTGCCAGCTCACTTGCGCCGGGACTAGCGTCCTACGAGCAGTACTTC,TRBJ2-7,TRBV18,NA,TRBD2
CASTRDRVRTEAFF,TGTGCCAGCACTAGGGACAGGGTTCGCACTGAAGCTTTCTTT,TRBJ1-1,TRBV6-6,NA,TRBD1
CASSPTGTSRNEQFF,TGTGCCAGCAGCCCGACCGGGACTAGCCGCAATGAGCAGTTCTTC,TRBJ2-1,TRBV6-6,few,TRBD2
CASSQDIGVANEKLFF,TGTGCCAGCAGCCAAGATATCGGGGTCGCTAATGAAAAACTGTTTTTT,TRBJ1-4,TRBV14,NA,NA
CASSAPGGVEQYF,TGTGCCAGCAGCGCACCCGGGGGGGTCGAGCAGTACTTC,TRBJ2-7,TRBV7-3,NA,TRBD2
CASSQGRDEQFF,TGCGCCAGCAGCCAAGGGCGGGATGAGCAGTTCTTC,TRBJ2-1,TRBV4-1,NA,NA
CASSENVPGAGELFF,TGTGCCAGCAGTGAAAATGTCCCCGGGGCCGGGGAGCTGTTTTTT,TRBJ2-2,TRBV2,NA,NA
CASSTGGLRQETQYF,TGTGCCAGCAGCACGGGAGGGCTAAGACAAGAGACCCAGTACTTC,TRBJ2-5,TRBV5-4,NA,TRBD2